The T cell receptor (beta chain) described here comes from a study of blood T cells in healthy people across ages. Isolation per sample recovered at least 7 million PBMCs. The authors ran a second PCR of 7 to 11 cycles using a sample-barcoded 5' primer and a J-beta primer mix. TCRdb re-called the 5' RACE reads through MiXCR, storing one row per CDR3 protein. The sample has 1.5 million to 2 million distinct CDR3 sequences; roughly 43% are singletons. CDR1 and CDR2 from the germline V gene are SGDLS and YYNGEE. Trimming pared 6 bases from V and 2 bases from J, leaving 20 bases between. There are 17 residues in the CDR3. This clonotype was seen just once.

This rearrangement joins TRBV9 to TRBJ2-2; D is unresolved. The receptor was derived from a human donor in good health. Sequencing was done on a sample of blood. The CDR3 region has the DNA TGTGCCAGCACCGATAGGTCGATAGGTAGTAACACCGGGGAGCTGTTTTTT. Translation gives CASTDRSIGSNTGELFF.